Here is one T cell receptor (beta chain) with its context. The sample originates from a study of CD8 T cells in ankylosing spondylitis. This CDR3 is 14 amino acids long. The V and J ends lost 5 bases and 3 bases, in that order; junction bases with no gene match: 2. In germline, CDR1 is MDHEN, CDR2 SYDVKM. One entry per CDR3 protein, called by TCRdb with MiXCR from the 5' RACE reads. The repertoire holds fewer than 35,000 distinct CDR3 sequences, approximately 15% seen once, with roughly 36% in the top ten. This chain joins TRBV28 and TRBJ2-3; TRBD2 agrees at 10 bases. Source material: blood. This TCR derives from a male donor with ankylosing spondylitis or in good health (not recorded which). The CDR3 region is CASSPLAGTDTQYF. CDR3 DNA sequence: TGTGCCAGCAGTCCACTAGCGGGGACAGATACGCAGTATTTT. The full variable domain, completed using reference TRBV28 and TRBJ2-3, is DVKVTQSSRYLVKRTGEKVFLECVQDMDHENMFWYRQDPGLGLRLIYFSYDVKMKEKGDIPEGYSVSREKKERFSLILESASTNQTSMYLCASSPLAGTDTQYFGPGTRLTVL.